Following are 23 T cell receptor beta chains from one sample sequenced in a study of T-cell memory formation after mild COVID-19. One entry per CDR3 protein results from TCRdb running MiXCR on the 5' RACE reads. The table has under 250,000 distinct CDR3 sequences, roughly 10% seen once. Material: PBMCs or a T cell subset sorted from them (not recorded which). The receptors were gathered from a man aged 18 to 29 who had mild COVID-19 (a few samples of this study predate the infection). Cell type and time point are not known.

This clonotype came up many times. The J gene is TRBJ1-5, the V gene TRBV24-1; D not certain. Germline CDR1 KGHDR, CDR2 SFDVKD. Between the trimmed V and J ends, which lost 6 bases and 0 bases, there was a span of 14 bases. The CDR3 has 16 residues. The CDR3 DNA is TGTGCCACCAGTCTTCCCCAGGCTTATAGCAATCAGCCCCAGCATTTT. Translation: CATSLPQAYSNQPQHF.

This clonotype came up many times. This chain's CDR3 is CASAGSGNQPQHF. CDR3 sequence (DNA): TGTGCCAGCGCGGGGAGCGGCAATCAGCCCCAGCATTTT. J is TRBJ1-5 and V is TRBV12-3 or TRBV12-4; D uncertain. The ends were cut back, 8 bases at V and 2 bases at J, with 10 bases in the middle. The CDR3 has 13 residues.

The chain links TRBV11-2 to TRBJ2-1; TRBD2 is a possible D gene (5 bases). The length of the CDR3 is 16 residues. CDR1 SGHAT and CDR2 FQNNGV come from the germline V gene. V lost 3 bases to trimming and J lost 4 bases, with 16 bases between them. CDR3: CASSFGRDRFYNEQFF. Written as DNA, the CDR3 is TGTGCCAGCAGCTTCGGTCGGGATCGCTTTTACAATGAGCAGTTCTTC.

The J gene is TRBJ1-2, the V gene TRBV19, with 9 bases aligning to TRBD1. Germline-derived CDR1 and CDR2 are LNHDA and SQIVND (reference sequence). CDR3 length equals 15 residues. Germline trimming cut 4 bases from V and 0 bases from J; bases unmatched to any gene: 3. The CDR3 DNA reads TGTGCCAGTAGTACCCGGGACAGGGCTAACTATGGCTACACCTTC. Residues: CASSTRDRANYGYTF.

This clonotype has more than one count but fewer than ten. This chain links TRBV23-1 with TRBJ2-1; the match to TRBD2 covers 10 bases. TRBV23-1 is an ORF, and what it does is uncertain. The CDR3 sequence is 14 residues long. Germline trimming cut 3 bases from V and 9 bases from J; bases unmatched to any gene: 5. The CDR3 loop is CASSQASGGREQFF. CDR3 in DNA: TGCGCCAGCAGTCAGGCTAGCGGGGGACGTGAGCAGTTCTTC.

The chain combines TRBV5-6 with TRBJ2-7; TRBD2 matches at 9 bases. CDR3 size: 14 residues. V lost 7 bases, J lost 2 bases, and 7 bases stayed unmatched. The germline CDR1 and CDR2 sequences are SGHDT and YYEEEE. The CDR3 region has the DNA TGTGCCAGCGGGGATAGCGGGGGAACCTACGAGCAGTACGTC. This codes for CASGDSGGTYEQYV.

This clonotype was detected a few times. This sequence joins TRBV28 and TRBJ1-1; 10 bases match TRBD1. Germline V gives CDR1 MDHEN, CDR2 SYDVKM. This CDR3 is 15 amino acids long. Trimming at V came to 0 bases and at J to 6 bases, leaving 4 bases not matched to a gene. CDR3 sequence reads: CASSLWGTGVAEAFF. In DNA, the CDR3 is TGTGCCAGCAGTTTATGGGGGACAGGGGTTGCTGAAGCTTTCTTT.

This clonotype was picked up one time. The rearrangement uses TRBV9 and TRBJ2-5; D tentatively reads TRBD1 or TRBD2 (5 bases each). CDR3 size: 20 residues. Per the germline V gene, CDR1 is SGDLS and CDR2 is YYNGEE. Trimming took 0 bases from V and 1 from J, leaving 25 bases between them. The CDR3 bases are TGTGCCAGCAGCGTAGGCGTGTCGGGGTTGGGGTGGGGGTTCCAAGAGACCCAGTACTTC. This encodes CASSVGVSGLGWGFQETQYF.

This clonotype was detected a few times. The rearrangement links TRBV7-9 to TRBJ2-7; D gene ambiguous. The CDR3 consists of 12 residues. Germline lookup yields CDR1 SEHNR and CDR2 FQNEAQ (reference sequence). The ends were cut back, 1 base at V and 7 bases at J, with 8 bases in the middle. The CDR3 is CASSLVGQEQYV. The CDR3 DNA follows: TGTGCCAGCAGCTTAGTAGGGCAAGAGCAGTACGTC.

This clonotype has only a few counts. The CDR3 sequence is CASSLPGDYGYTF. CDR3 coding DNA: TGTGCCAGCAGTTTGCCGGGAGACTATGGCTACACCTTC. The V gene is TRBV28, the J gene TRBJ1-2, with D uncertain. From germline, CDR1 is MDHEN and CDR2 SYDVKM. Trimming shortened V by 3 bases and J by 3 bases, and 8 bases separated the two germline ends. This CDR3 has 13 amino acids.

As DNA, the CDR3 is TGTGCCAGCAGCGGAGACAGCAATGAGCAGTTCTTC. Its translation is CASSGDSNEQFF. V gene TRBV2 combines with J gene TRBJ2-1; TRBD1 is a possible D gene (5 bases). CDR1 is SNHLY, CDR2 FYNNEI, per germline. V was cut by 6 bases and J by 6 bases, with 9 bases left in between. The CDR3 consists of 12 residues.

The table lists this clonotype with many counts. CDR3 in DNA: TGTGCCAGCAGCGGGAGGGAGGAGAGCTCTGGAAACACCATATATTTT. It yields the protein CASSGREESSGNTIYF. V and J are TRBV7-9 and TRBJ1-3; no reliable D call. With 5 bases removed from V and 0 bases from J, the gap between germline ends came to 14 bases. The CDR3 extends over 16 amino acids. Per germline, CDR1 SEHNR and CDR2 FQNEAQ (reference sequence). Full variable domain (rest looked up from reference TRBV7-9 and TRBJ1-3): DTGVSQNPRHKITKRGQNVTFRCDPISEHNRLYWYRQTLGQGPEFLTYFQNEAQLEKSRLLSDRFSAERPKGSFSTLEIQRTEQGDSAMYLCASSGREESSGNTIYFGEGSWLTVV.

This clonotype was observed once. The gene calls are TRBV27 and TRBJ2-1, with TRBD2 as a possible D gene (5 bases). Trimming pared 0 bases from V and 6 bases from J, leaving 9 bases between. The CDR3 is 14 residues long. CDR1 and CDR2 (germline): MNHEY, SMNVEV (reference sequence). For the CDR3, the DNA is TGTGCCAGCAGTTTATCCGGTGGACTCAATGAGCAGTTCTTC. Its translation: CASSLSGGLNEQFF.

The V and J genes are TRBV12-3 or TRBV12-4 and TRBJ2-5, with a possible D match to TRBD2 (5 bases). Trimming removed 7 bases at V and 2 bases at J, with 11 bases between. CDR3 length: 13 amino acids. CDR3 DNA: TGTGCCAGCAAGCCGGGGATACAAGAGACCCAGTACTTC. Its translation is CASKPGIQETQYF.

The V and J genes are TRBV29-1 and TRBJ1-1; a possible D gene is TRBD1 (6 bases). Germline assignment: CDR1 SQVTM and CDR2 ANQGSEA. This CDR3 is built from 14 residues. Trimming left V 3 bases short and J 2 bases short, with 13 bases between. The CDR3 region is CSVEGGEVNTEAFF. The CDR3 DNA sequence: TGCAGCGTTGAGGGGGGCGAGGTTAACACTGAAGCTTTCTTT.

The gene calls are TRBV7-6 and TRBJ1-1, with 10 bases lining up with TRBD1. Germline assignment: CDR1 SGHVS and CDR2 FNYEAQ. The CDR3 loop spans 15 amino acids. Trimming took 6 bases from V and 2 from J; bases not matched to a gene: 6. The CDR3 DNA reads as TGTGCCAGCAGATTGGACAGGGGGGCAAACACTGAAGCTTTCTTT. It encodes CASRLDRGANTEAFF.

The CDR3 reads CASIVKRGIVETQYF. Written as DNA, the CDR3 is TGTGCCAGCATTGTCAAGCGGGGGATTGTGGAGACCCAGTACTTC. The genes are TRBV2 and TRBJ2-5; 8 bases are a match to TRBD2. The germline gives CDR1 SNHLY, CDR2 FYNNEI. The trim removed 7 bases at V and 5 bases at J, leaving 12 bases unmatched. CDR3 length: 15 residues.

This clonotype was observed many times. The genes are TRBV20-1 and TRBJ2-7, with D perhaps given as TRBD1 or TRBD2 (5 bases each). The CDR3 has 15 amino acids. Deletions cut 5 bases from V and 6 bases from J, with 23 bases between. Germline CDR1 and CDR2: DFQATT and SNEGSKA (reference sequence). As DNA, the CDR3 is TGCAGTGCTCGTGGGACCCGGGGTGAAGAGCTCGAGCAGTACTTC. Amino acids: CSARGTRGEELEQYF.

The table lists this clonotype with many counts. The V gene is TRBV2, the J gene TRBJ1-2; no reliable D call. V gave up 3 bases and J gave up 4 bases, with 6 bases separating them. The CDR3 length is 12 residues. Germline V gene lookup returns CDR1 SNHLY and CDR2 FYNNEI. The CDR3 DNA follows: TGTGCCAGCAGTGACCCCGGCTATGGCTACACCTTC. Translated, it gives CASSDPGYGYTF.

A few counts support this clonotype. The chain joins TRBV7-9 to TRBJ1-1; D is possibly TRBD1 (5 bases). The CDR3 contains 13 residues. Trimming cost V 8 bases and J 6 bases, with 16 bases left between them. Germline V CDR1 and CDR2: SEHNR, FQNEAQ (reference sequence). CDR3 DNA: TGTGCCAGCGGCGCGGCGGGGCCGGCTGAAGCTTTCTTT. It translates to CASGAAGPAEAFF.

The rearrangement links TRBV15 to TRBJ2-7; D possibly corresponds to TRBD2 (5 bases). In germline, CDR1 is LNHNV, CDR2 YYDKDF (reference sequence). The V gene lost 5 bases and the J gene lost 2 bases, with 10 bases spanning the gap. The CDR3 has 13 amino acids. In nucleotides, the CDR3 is TGTGCCACCAGCGGAGGACTGGCCTACGAGCAGTACTTC. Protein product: CATSGGLAYEQYF.

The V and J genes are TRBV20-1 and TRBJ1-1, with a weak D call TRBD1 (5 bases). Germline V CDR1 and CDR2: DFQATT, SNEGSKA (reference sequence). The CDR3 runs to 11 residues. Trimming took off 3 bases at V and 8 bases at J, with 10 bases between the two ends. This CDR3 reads CSASRAGEAFF. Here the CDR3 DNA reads TGCAGTGCTAGTAGAGCAGGGGAAGCTTTCTTT.

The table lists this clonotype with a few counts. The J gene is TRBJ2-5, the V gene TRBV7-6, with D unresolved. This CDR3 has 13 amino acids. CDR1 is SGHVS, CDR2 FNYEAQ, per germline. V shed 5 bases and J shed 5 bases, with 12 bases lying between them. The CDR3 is CASSRDWVETQYF. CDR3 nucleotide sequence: TGTGCCAGCAGCCGTGACTGGGTTGAGACCCAGTACTTC.